The 7 T cell receptor beta chains below were found in one sample sequenced in a study of post-analysis software for immune sequencing data. Study-level results: In patients, TRBV5-6, TRBV5-1 and TRBV20-1 belonged to four or five TRBV segments found more frequently than in controls.

These TCRs are of unknown antigen specificity. TCR beta libraries were prepared from cDNA with unique molecular identifiers. TCRdb itself ran the PCR reads through MiXCR, one entry per CDR3 protein. The table lists some 690,000 distinct CDR3 sequences, 25% to 30% of them singletons. Specimen: blood. These receptor sequences come from a girl aged 5-17 years with multiple sclerosis.

Points on this clonotype: One junction end disagrees with the germline gene, perhaps due to a read error. This chain connects TRBV3-1 to TRBJ2-1; 10 bases are a match to TRBD2. Germline CDR1 LGHDT, CDR2 YNNKEL (reference sequence). The length of the CDR3 is 16 residues. DNA for the CDR3: TGTGCCAGCAGCCCTAGCGGGGGTGACTCCCACAATGAGCAGTTCTTC. It specifies CASSPSGGDSHNEQFF.

This chain connects TRBV6-1 to TRBJ2-1; D tentatively reads TRBD1 or TRBD2 (6 bases each). The ends were cut back, 6 bases at V and 4 bases at J, with 10 bases in the middle. CDR1 and CDR2 (germline): MNHNS, SASEGT. This CDR3 region has 13 residues. CDR3 in DNA: TGTGCCAGCAGCGGGGGCCCATACAATGAGCAGTTCTTC. Translation: CASSGGPYNEQFF.

The rearrangement links TRBV20-1 to TRBJ2-7, with 12 bases fitting TRBD2. The assigned J gene may be wrong: the sequence end matches TRBJ2-5 better. Germline-derived CDR1 and CDR2 are DFQATT and SNEGSKA (reference sequence). The CDR3 extends over 17 amino acids. CDR3 coding DNA: TGCAGTGCTAAGGGTAGTCTAGCGGGGGGGCCGGGCGAGACCCAGTACTTC. Translating it yields CSAKGSLAGGPGETQYF.

This chain links TRBV7-9 with TRBJ1-4; tentatively, D is TRBD1 (6 bases). The V gene lost 4 bases and the J gene lost 8 bases, with 17 bases spanning the gap. This CDR3 comprises 15 residues. Germline CDR1 is SEHNR and CDR2 is FQNEAQ (reference sequence). The CDR3, as DNA: TGTGCCAGCAGCTCGGACTGGCGGGGGGCCGAAAAACTGTTTTTT. This sequence encodes CASSSDWRGAEKLFF.

J is TRBJ2-5 and V is TRBV18; TRBD2 agrees at 7 bases. This CDR3 contains 13 residues. Germline V gene sequence: CDR1 KGHSH, CDR2 LQKENI. V lost 5 bases, J lost 3 bases, and 3 bases stayed unmatched. CDR3 nucleotides: TGTGCCAGCTCAACCGGGACTAAAGAGACCCAGTACTTC. Its protein is CASSTGTKETQYF. Using reference TRBV18 and TRBJ2-5 for the parts outside the CDR3, the full variable domain is NAGVMQNPRHLVRRRGQEARLRCSPMKGHSHVYWYRQLPEEGLKFMVYLQKENIIDESGMPKERFSAEFPKEGPSILRIQQVVRGDSAAYFCASSTGTKETQYFGPGTRLLVL.

In the case of this clonotype: At one of its ends the junction is not consistent with the germline gene, which may arise from a read error. The chain carries TRBV9 and TRBJ2-5; no clear D gene. CDR3 size: 13 residues. The germline CDR1 and CDR2 sequences are SGDLS and YYNGEE. The CDR3 region has the DNA TGTGTCAGCAGCGTAGACCACCAAGAGACCCAGTACTTC. Protein: CVSSVDHQETQYF.

This clonotype was seen more than once but under ten times. The V call is TRBV20-1, the J call TRBJ2-3; D is perhaps TRBD2 (7 bases). V lost 3 bases to trimming and J lost 0 bases, with 19 bases between them. Germline CDR1 reads DFQATT; CDR2 reads SNEGSKA (reference sequence). This CDR3 spans 17 amino acids. CDR3 nucleotides: TGCAGTGCTAGTATGGCGGGGGCCAGAGTTAGCACAGATACGCAGTATTTT. Translating it yields CSASMAGARVSTDTQYF.